The 26 T cell receptor beta chains presented below share a single source sample, sequenced in a study of T cells after yellow fever vaccination. A single record per CDR3 protein comes from TCRdb applying MiXCR to the 5' RACE reads. The table records some 400,000 distinct CDR3 sequences, approximately 18% of them present only once. The sequencing used PBMCs, collected before the yellow fever booster vaccination. Receptor source: a young man who received the YFV17D yellow fever vaccine.

J is TRBJ1-2 and V is TRBV24-1; 7 nucleotides align to TRBD1. Germline V gene sequence: CDR1 KGHDR, CDR2 SFDVKD. CDR3 length: 14 residues. V gave up 4 bases and J gave up 8 bases; unmatched junction bases: 9. CDR3 loop: CATSDPTGAGGYTF. The CDR3 nucleotides read TGTGCCACCAGTGACCCTACAGGGGCAGGCGGCTACACCTTC.

This clonotype was picked up many times. This sequence joins TRBV6-5 and TRBJ1-5; 10 bases match TRBD1. V lost 5 bases and J lost 7; bases outside the gene matches: 17. Germline CDR1 reads MNHEY; CDR2 reads SVGAGI. The length of the CDR3 is 18 residues. CDR3 region: CASSPLHLGQGTRQPQHF. CDR3 nucleotide sequence: TGTGCCAGCAGTCCCCTCCATCTGGGACAGGGGACTCGACAGCCCCAGCATTTT.

This clonotype has a handful of counts. V and J are TRBV5-4 and TRBJ2-3; D possibly matches TRBD1 or TRBD2 (6 bases each). V lost 2 bases to trimming and J lost 10 bases, with 17 bases between them. Germline V CDR1 and CDR2: SGHNT, YYREEE (reference sequence). The CDR3 extends over 14 amino acids. The CDR3 sequence is CASSFPGGPGSQYF. CDR3 nucleotide sequence: TGTGCCAGCAGCTTTCCTGGGGGGCCGGGATCGCAGTATTTT.

The chain has TRBV4-2 and TRBJ2-2; no definite D call. Germline CDR1 reads LGHNA; CDR2 reads YNFKEQ. V was cut by 1 base and J by 2 bases, with 8 bases left in between. The CDR3 is 15 amino acids. The CDR3 DNA reads as TGTGCCAGCAGCCAAGCCCTCATAAACACCGGGGAGCTGTTTTTT. Translation gives CASSQALINTGELFF.

V gene TRBV7-9 combines with J gene TRBJ2-4, with a possible D match to TRBD2 (6 bases). CDR1 and CDR2 (germline): SEHNR, FQNEAQ (reference sequence). Trimming took 3 bases from V and 9 from J, leaving 21 bases between them. The CDR3 sequence is 16 residues long. The CDR3 here is CASSLIPGRLGSIQYF. The CDR3 bases are TGTGCCAGCAGCTTGATCCCCGGGAGACTAGGTTCCATTCAGTACTTC.

The chain recombines TRBV11-2 with TRBJ2-7; TRBD2 is a possible D gene (6 bases). The V end was cut by 3 bases, the J end by 4 bases, with 10 bases between. This CDR3 has 13 residues. Germline CDR1 is SGHAT and CDR2 is FQNNGV. CDR3 residues: CASSLGLEYEQYV. In DNA form, the CDR3 reads TGTGCCAGCAGCTTGGGACTGGAATACGAGCAGTACGTC.

Comment on this clonotype: A read error is possible here, since a much larger clone lies one base away. The chain couples TRBV27 to TRBJ2-3; D remains unclear. CDR1 is MNHEY, CDR2 SMNVEV, per germline (reference sequence). The CDR3 has 17 residues. V lost 7 bases and J lost 0, with 20 bases in between. The CDR3 loop reads CASMNVGIGPSTDTQYF. In DNA, the CDR3 is TGTGCCAGCATGAACGTGGGGATCGGGCCTAGCACAGATACGCAGTATTTT.

This clonotype was seen a handful of times. V and J are TRBV5-6 and TRBJ2-4; D gene uncertain. V dropped 2 bases and J dropped 0 bases, with 12 bases sitting between them. The V gene's germline CDR1 is SGHDT and CDR2 YYEEEE. The CDR3 runs 16 residues. CDR3 in amino acids: CASSFGSAGAKNIQYF. The CDR3, as DNA: TGTGCCAGCAGCTTCGGATCCGCCGGAGCCAAAAACATTCAGTACTTC.

This clonotype showed up just a few times. V and J are TRBV3-1 and TRBJ1-2; a possible D gene is TRBD1 (6 bases). The V gene's germline CDR1 is LGHDT and CDR2 YNNKEL (reference sequence). The V and J ends lost 6 bases and 4 bases respectively, with 12 bases between them. This CDR3 contains 13 residues. This CDR3 is CASRPGVGYGYTF. The CDR3 bases are TGTGCCAGCAGGCCAGGGGTGGGCTATGGCTACACCTTC.

The sample holds many counts of this clonotype. The chain carries TRBV5-1 and TRBJ1-1; D remains unclear. The germline CDR1 and CDR2 sequences are SGHRS and YFSETQ. Trimming removed 0 bases from V and 0 bases from J, with 9 bases in between. There are 15 residues in the CDR3. The CDR3 DNA follows: TGCGCCAGCAGCTTGGCCGTAGGTCTGAACACTGAAGCTTTCTTT. Encoded protein: CASSLAVGLNTEAFF.

This clonotype was recorded a few times. The chain is built from TRBV6-5 and TRBJ2-2; D is perhaps TRBD2 (6 bases). Between the trimmed V and J ends, which lost 6 bases and 1 base, there was a span of 9 bases. The CDR3 extends over 14 amino acids. Germline V gives CDR1 MNHEY, CDR2 SVGAGI. The CDR3 protein is CASSLAWNTGELFF. The CDR3 region has the DNA TGTGCCAGCAGCCTAGCGTGGAACACCGGGGAGCTGTTTTTT.

This clonotype has only a few counts. This chain joins TRBV20-1 and TRBJ1-2, with D tentatively TRBD1 (5 bases). This CDR3 is 13 amino acids long. V gave up 3 bases and J gave up 5 bases, with 13 bases separating them. Germline loops: CDR1 DFQATT, CDR2 SNEGSKA (reference sequence). The CDR3 here is CSARPYSGYGYTF. CDR3 nucleotide sequence: TGCAGTGCTAGGCCCTATTCAGGGTATGGCTACACCTTC.

The genes are TRBV4-1 and TRBJ1-1; D possibly corresponds to TRBD1 (5 bases). CDR3 length: 14 amino acids. V lost 4 bases, J lost 5 bases, and 14 bases lay in between. In germline, CDR1 is MGHRA, CDR2 YSYEKL. CDR3 sequence (DNA): TGCGCCAGCAGCCTTTTTGGGGGGAGGACTGAAGCTTTCTTT. Translated: CASSLFGGRTEAFF.

The sample holds many counts of this clonotype. The rearrangement uses TRBV20-1 and TRBJ2-4, with no clear D. V shed 5 bases and J shed 1 base, with 9 bases lying between them. This CDR3 region has 13 residues. Germline V gene data show CDR1 as DFQATT and CDR2 as SNEGSKA (reference sequence). The CDR3 nucleotides are TGCAGTGCTCCTTCCCTGGCCAAAAACATTCAGTACTTC. The encoded protein is CSAPSLAKNIQYF.

The rearrangement uses TRBV5-4 and TRBJ2-6; D ambiguous. The germline V gene has CDR1 SGHNT and CDR2 YYREEE (reference sequence). V lost 4 bases and J lost 3, with 8 bases in between. The CDR3 is 14 amino acids. CDR3 amino acids: CASSQPGGANVLTF. The CDR3 DNA sequence: TGTGCCAGCAGCCAACCTGGTGGGGCCAACGTCCTGACTTTC.

This clonotype was seen more than once but under ten times. The chain is built from TRBV7-2 and TRBJ2-7, with 8 bases fitting TRBD2. This CDR3 spans 15 amino acids. With V trimmed by 0 bases and J by 0 bases, 1 base remained unmatched. The germline CDR1 and CDR2 sequences are SGHTA and FQGNSA. CDR3: CASSLASGGSYEQYV. The CDR3 DNA reads TGTGCCAGCAGCTTAGCAAGCGGGGGCTCCTACGAGCAGTACGTC.

The chain employs TRBV12-3 or TRBV12-4 and TRBJ1-1; no reliable D call. V lost 3 bases, J lost 4 bases, and 12 bases lay in between. The CDR3 is 14 residues long. CDR3 nucleotides: TGTGCCAGCAGTTTGGGATCCCTAGGCACTGAAGCTTTCTTT. Translated: CASSLGSLGTEAFF.

This clonotype has a handful of counts. The CDR3 nucleotides are TGTGCCAGCACCCGGACAGGCGGAAACACCATATATTTT. It yields the protein CASTRTGGNTIYF. The chain carries TRBV12-3 or TRBV12-4 and TRBJ1-3; TRBD1 matches 7 bases. This CDR3 has 13 residues. J gave up 4 bases and V 7 bases, and 4 bases lay outside the gene matches.

This clonotype was counted between two and nine times. The chain combines TRBV7-9 with TRBJ2-7, with D tentatively TRBD1 or TRBD2 (5 bases each). V lost 5 bases and J 6 bases, leaving 8 bases between the germline ends. Germline CDR1 reads SEHNR; CDR2 reads FQNEAQ (reference sequence). CDR3 size: 11 residues. The CDR3 loop reads CASSRDGEQYF. CDR3 in DNA: TGTGCCAGCAGCCGGGACGGCGAGCAGTACTTC.

The rearrangement links TRBV5-4 to TRBJ2-2, with TRBD2 matching over 11 bases. J gave up 6 bases and V 4 bases, and 8 bases lay outside the gene matches. Germline CDR1 and CDR2: SGHNT and YYREEE (reference sequence). There are 16 residues in the CDR3. CDR3 loop: CASSRSGGADAGELFF. The CDR3, as DNA: TGTGCCAGCAGCCGTAGCGGGGGGGCCGACGCCGGGGAGCTGTTTTTT.

The V call is TRBV29-1, the J call TRBJ2-3, with a tentative D call TRBD1 (6 bases). This CDR3 has 13 residues. Per the germline V gene, CDR1 is SQVTM and CDR2 is ANQGSEA. Trimming stripped 3 bases from V and 6 bases from J, with 13 bases between. CDR3 sequence: CSVERGTGDTQYF. The CDR3 DNA follows: TGCAGCGTTGAGAGGGGAACAGGGGATACGCAGTATTTT.

This clonotype has a handful of counts. V usage is TRBV29-1 and J usage is TRBJ2-3, with 7 bases identical to TRBD1. CDR1 is SQVTM and CDR2 is ANQGSEA in the germline V gene. The CDR3 covers 12 residues. After removal of 4 bases from V and 4 bases from J, the junction contained 2 bases not matched to a gene. CDR3 region: CSVGQGADTQYF. The CDR3 DNA reads TGCAGCGTTGGACAGGGTGCAGATACGCAGTATTTT.

This clonotype occurred a few times. The chain uses TRBV21-1 and TRBJ1-1. TRBV21-1 is a pseudogene segment. This CDR3 spans 13 amino acids. As DNA, the CDR3 is TGTGCCAGCAGCAAACCAGGGAACACTGAAGCTTTCTTT. As protein: CASSKPGNTEAFF.

This chain links TRBV6-1 with TRBJ1-1; D remains unclear. The CDR3 sequence is 13 residues long. Looked up from germline, CDR1 is MNHNS and CDR2 is SASEGT. Trimming shortened V by 2 bases and J by 1 base, and 5 bases separated the two germline ends. CDR3 in DNA: TGTGCCAGCAGTGAACTATCGAACACTGAAGCTTTCTTT. It is translated as CASSELSNTEAFF.

This clonotype has a handful of counts. The CDR3 DNA reads as TGCGCCAGCAGCCAAGTAGTCACGGGTAATCAGCCCCAGCATTTT. Amino acids: CASSQVVTGNQPQHF. This chain uses TRBV4-1 with TRBJ1-5; D gene unclear. Trimming removed 1 base at V and 4 bases at J, with 11 bases between. The CDR3 covers 15 residues. Germline CDR1 is MGHRA and CDR2 is YSYEKL.

The chain has TRBV4-1 and TRBJ1-2; 10 nucleotides align to TRBD1. Looked up from germline, CDR1 is MGHRA and CDR2 is YSYEKL. Trimming took 7 bases from V and 2 from J; bases not matched to a gene: 7. The CDR3 runs 15 residues. The CDR3 nucleotides read TGCGCCAGCAACTACGCGGGACAGGGGAACTATGGCTACACCTTC. It encodes CASNYAGQGNYGYTF.